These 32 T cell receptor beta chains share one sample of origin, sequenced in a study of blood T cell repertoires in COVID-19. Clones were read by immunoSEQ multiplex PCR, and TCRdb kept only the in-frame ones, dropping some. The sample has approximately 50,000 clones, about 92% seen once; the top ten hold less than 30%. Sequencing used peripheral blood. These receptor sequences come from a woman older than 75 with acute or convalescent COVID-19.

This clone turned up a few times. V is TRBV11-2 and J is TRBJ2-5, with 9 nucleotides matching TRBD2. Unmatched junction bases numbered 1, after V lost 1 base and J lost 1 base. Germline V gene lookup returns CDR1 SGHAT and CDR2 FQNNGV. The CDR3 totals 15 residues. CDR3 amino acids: CASSLGLAVQETQYF. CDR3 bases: TGTGCCAGCAGCTTAGGACTAGCGGTCCAAGAGACCCAGTACTTC.

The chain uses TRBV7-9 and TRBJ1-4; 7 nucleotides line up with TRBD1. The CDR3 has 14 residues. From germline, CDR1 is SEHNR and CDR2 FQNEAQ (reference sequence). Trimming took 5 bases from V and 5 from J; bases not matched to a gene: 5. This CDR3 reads CASSPTGRNEKLFF. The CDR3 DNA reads TGTGCCAGCAGCCCGACAGGGAGGAATGAAAAACTGTTTTTT.

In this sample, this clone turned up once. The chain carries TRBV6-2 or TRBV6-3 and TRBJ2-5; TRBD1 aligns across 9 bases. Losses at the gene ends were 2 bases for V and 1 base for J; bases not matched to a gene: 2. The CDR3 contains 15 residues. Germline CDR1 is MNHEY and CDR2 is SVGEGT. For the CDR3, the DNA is TGTGCCAGCAGTTACGGGACAGGGTCCCAAGAGACCCAGTACTTC. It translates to CASSYGTGSQETQYF.

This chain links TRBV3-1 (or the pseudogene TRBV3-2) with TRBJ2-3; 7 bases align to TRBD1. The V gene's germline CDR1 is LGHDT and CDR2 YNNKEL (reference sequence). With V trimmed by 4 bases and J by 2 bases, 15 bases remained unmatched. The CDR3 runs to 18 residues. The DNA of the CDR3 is TGTGCCAGCAGCCTAGAGGGGGCGGCGGTGGATATCACAGATACGCAGTATTTT. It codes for CASSLEGAAVDITDTQYF.

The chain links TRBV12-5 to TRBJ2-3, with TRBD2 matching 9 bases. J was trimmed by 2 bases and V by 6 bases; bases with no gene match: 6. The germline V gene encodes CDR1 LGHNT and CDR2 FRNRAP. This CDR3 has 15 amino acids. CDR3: CASGGSGGPTDTQYF. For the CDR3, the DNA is TGTGCTAGTGGAGGTAGCGGGGGCCCCACAGATACGCAGTATTTT.

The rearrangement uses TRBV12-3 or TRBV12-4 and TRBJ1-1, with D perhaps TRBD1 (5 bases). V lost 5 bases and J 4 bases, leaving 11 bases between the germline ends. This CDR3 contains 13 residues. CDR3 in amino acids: CASSLGGGTEAFF. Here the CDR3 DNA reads TGTGCCAGCAGTCTCGGGGGTGGCACTGAAGCTTTCTTT.

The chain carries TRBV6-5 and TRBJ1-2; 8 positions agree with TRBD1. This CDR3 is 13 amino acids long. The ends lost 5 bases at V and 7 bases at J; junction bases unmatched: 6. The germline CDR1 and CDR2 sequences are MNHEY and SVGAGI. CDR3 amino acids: CASSIRTGTGYTF. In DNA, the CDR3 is TGTGCCAGCAGTATCCGGACAGGGACTGGCTACACCTTC.

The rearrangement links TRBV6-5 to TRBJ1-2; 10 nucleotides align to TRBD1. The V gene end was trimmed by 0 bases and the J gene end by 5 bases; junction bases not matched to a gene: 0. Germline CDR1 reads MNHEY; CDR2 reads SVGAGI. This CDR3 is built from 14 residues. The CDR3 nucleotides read TGTGCCAGCAGTTACTCGGGACAGGGGTATGGCTACACCTTC. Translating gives CASSYSGQGYGYTF.

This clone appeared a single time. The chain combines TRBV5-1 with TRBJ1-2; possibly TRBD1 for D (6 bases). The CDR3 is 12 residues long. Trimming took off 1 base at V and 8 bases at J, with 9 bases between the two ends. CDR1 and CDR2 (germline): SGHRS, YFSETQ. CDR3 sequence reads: CASSLTGYGYTF. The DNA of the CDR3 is TGCGCCAGCAGCTTGACAGGGTACGGCTACACCTTC.

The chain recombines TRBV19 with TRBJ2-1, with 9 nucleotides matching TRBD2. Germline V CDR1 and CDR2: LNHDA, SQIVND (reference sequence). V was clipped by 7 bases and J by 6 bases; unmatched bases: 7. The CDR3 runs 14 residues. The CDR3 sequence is CASTAGGLSNEQFF. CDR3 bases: TGTGCCAGTACCGCGGGGGGGCTTTCCAATGAGCAGTTCTTC.

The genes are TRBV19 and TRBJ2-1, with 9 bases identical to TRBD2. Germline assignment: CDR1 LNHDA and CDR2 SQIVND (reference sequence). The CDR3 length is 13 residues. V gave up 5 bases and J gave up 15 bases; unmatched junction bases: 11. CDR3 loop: CASSLLGGGAGFF. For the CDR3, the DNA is TGTGCCAGTAGTCTCTTAGGCGGGGGGGCCGGGTTCTTC.

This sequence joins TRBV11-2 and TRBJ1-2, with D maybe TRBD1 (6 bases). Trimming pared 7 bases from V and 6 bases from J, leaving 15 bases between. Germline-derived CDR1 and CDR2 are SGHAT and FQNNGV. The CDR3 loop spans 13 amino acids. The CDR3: CASTPTGWNGYTF. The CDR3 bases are TGTGCCAGCACCCCAACAGGGTGGAATGGCTACACCTTC.

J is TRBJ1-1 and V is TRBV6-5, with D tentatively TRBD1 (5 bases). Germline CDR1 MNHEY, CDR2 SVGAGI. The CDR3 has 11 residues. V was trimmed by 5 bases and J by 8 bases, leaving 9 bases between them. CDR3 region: CASSTGAEAFF. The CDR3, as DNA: TGTGCCAGCAGTACTGGGGCCGAAGCTTTCTTT.

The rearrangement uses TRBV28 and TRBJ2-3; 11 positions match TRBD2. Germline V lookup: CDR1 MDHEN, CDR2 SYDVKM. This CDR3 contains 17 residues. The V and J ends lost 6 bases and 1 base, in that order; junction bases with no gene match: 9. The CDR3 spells CASSSLLLAGGTDTQYF. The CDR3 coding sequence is TGTGCCAGCAGCTCCCTATTACTAGCGGGGGGCACAGATACGCAGTATTTT.

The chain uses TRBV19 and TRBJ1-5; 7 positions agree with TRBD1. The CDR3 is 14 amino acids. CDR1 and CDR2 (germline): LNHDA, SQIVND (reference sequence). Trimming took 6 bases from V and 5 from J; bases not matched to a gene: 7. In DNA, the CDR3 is TGTGCCAGTAGCGGGACAGTTTTTTATCAGCCCCAGCATTTT. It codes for CASSGTVFYQPQHF. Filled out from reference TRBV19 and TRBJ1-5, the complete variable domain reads DGGITQSPKYLFRKEGQNVTLSCEQNLNHDAMYWYRQDPGQGLRLIYYSQIVNDFQKGDIAEGYSVSREKKESFPLTVTSAQKNPTAFYLCASSGTVFYQPQHFGDGTRLSIL.

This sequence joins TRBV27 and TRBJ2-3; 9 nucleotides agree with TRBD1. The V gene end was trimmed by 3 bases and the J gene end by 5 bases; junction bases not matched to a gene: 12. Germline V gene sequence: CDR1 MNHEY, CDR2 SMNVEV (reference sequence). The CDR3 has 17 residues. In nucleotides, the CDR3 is TGTGCCAGCAGTTTGAAACCCGGGACAGGGTACGGAGATACGCAGTATTTT. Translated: CASSLKPGTGYGDTQYF.

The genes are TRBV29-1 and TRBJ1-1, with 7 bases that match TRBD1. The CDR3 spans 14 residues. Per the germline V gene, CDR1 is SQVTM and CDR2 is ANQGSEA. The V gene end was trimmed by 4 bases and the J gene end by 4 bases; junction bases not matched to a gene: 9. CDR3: CSVGIGQGGTEAFF. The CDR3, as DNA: TGCAGCGTTGGGATAGGGCAGGGGGGCACTGAAGCTTTCTTT.

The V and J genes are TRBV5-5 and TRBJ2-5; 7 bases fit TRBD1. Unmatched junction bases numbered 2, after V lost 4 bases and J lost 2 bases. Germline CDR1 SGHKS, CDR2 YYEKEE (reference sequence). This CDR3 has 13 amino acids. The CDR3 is CASSPGGQETQYF. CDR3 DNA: TGTGCCAGCAGCCCAGGGGGACAAGAGACCCAGTACTTC.

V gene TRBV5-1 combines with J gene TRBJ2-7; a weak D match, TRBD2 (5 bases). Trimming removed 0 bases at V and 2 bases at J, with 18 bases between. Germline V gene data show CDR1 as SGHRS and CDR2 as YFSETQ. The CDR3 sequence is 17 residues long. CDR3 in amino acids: CASSLGSGSGFPYEQYF. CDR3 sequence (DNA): TGCGCCAGCAGCTTGGGTTCGGGGTCCGGGTTTCCCTACGAGCAGTACTTC.

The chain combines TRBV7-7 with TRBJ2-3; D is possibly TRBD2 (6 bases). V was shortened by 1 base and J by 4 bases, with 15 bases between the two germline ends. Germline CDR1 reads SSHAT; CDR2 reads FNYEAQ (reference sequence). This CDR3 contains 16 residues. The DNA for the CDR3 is TGTGCCAGCAGCTTAGGTCTCGGGTCGGGGGCAGATACGCAGTATTTT. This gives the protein CASSLGLGSGADTQYF.

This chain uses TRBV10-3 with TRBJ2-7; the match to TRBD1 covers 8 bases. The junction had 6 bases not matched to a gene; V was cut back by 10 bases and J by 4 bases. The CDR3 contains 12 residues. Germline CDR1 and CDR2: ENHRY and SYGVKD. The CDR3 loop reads CATQGAGYEQYV. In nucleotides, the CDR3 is TGTGCCACCCAGGGGGCAGGGTACGAGCAGTACGTC.

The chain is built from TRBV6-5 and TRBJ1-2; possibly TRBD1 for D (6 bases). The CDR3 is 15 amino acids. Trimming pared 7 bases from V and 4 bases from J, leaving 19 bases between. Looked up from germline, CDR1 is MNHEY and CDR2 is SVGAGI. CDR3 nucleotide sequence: TGTGCCAGCACCTCGGGGGGCGCGGAAACCTATGGCTACACCTTC. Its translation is CASTSGGAETYGYTF.

In nucleotides, the CDR3 is TGTGCCAGCAGTTTCAGGGTGGATTCTACTCTCCACTTT. This sequence encodes CASSFRVDSTLHF. The chain couples TRBV12-3 or TRBV12-4 to TRBJ1-6, with D tentatively TRBD1 (5 bases). This CDR3 is built from 13 residues. V gave up 3 bases and J gave up 16 bases, with 16 bases separating them.

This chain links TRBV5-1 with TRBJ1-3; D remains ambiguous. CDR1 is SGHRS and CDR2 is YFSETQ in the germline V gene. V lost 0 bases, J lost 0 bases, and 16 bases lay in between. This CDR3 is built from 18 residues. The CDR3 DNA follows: TGCGCCAGCAGCTTGGAGTCCCGCGGCGCCACCTCTGGAAACACCATATATTTT. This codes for CASSLESRGATSGNTIYF.

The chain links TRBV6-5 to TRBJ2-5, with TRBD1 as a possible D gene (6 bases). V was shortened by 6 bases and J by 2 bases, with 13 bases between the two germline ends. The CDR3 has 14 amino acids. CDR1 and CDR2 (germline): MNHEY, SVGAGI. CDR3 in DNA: TGTGCCAGCAGGGCTGGACAGAAACAAGAGACCCAGTACTTC. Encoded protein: CASRAGQKQETQYF.

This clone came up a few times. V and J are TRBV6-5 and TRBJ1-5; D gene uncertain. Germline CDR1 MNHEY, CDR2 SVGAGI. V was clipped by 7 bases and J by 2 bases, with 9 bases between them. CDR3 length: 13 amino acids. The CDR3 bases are TGTGCCAGCACCCAGTCCCGCAATCAGCCCCAGCATTTT. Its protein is CASTQSRNQPQHF.

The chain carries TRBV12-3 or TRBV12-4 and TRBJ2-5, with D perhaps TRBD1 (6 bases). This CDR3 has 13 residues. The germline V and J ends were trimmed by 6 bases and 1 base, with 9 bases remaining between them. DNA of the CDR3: TGTGCCAGCAGAGACAGGTCCCAAGAGACCCAGTACTTC. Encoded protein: CASRDRSQETQYF.

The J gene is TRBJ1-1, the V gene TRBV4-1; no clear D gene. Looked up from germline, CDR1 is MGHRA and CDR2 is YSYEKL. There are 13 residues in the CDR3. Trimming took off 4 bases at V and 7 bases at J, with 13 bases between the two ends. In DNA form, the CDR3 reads TGCGCCAGCAGCCCCACCTGGGGAGTTGAAGCTTTCTTT. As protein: CASSPTWGVEAFF.

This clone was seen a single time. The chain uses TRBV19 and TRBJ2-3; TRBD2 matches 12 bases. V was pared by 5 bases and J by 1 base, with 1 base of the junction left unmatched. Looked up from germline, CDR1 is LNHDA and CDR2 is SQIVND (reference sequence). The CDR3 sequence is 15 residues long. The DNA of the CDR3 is TGTGCCAGTAGTTGGACTAGCGGGGGCACAGATACGCAGTATTTT. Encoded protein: CASSWTSGGTDTQYF.

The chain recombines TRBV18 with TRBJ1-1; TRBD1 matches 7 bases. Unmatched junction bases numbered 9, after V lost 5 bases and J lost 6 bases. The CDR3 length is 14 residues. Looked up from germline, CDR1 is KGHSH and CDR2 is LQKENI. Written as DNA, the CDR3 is TGTGCCAGCTCAAGAAATACAGGGGCGCCTGAAGCTTTCTTT. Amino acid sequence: CASSRNTGAPEAFF.

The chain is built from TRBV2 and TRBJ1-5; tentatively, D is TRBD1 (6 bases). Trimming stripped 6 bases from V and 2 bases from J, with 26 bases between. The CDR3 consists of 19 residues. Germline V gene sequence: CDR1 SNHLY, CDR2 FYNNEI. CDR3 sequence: CASSASGRGASIGNQPQHF. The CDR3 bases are TGTGCCAGCAGCGCCTCGGGCAGGGGAGCCTCGATAGGCAATCAGCCCCAGCATTTT.

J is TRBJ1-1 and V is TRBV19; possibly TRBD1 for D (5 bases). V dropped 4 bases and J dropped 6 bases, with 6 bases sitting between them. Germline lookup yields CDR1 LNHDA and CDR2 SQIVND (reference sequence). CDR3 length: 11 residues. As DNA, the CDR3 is TGTGCCAGTAGTACGACAGCTGAAGCTTTCTTT. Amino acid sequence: CASSTTAEAFF.